A single sample is the source of the 20 T cell receptor beta chains below, sequenced in a study of T cells in Graves' hyperthyroidism and ophthalmopathy. Amplified regions were TCR beta CDR3 sequences from RNA transcripts. The primer set for the first-round RT-PCR of the TCR CDR3 was HTBI. MiXCR was run by TCRdb on the multiplex PCR reads, yielding one entry per CDR3 protein. The table shows approximately 720,000 distinct CDR3 sequences, with 18% occurring only once. What was sequenced was blood. The origin of the receptors is a woman aged 50 to 65 with Graves' hyperthyroidism that later progressed to Graves' ophthalmopathy.

This clonotype occurred a few times. The chain uses TRBV6-1 and TRBJ1-6; D uncertain. CDR3 length equals 14 residues. V lost 6 bases and J 7 bases, leaving 13 bases between the germline ends. Germline lookup yields CDR1 MNHNS and CDR2 SASEGT. The CDR3 spells CASRRGKDNSPLHF. The CDR3 DNA follows: TGTGCCAGCAGACGAGGGAAGGACAATTCACCCCTCCACTTT.

This chain connects TRBV12-3 or TRBV12-4 to TRBJ1-4; 7 bases map to TRBD1. V dropped 5 bases and J dropped 8; count of bases not matched to a gene: 8. The CDR3 covers 14 residues. Here the CDR3 reads CASSPWTGGEKLFF. CDR3 sequence (DNA): TGTGCCAGCAGTCCTTGGACAGGAGGAGAAAAACTGTTTTTT.

CDR3 DNA sequence: TGTGCCAGCAGCCCGGGACTAGCAAAAGGCACCTACGAGCAGTACTTC. Translated, it gives CASSPGLAKGTYEQYF. This rearrangement joins TRBV27 to TRBJ2-7; 9 bases are a match to TRBD2. The CDR3 consists of 16 residues. Germline V CDR1 and CDR2: MNHEY, SMNVEV (reference sequence). The trim removed 6 bases at V and 2 bases at J, leaving 11 bases unmatched.

This clonotype occurred many times. CDR3 residues: CASSRGQGSGELFF. The CDR3 DNA follows: TGTGCCAGCAGCCGAGGACAGGGCAGCGGGGAGCTGTTTTTT. V gene TRBV6-1 combines with J gene TRBJ2-2; TRBD1 agrees at 8 bases. The CDR3 length is 14 residues. Germline V gene data show CDR1 as MNHNS and CDR2 as SASEGT. V was clipped by 6 bases and J by 7 bases; unmatched bases: 7.

Many counts were recorded for this clonotype. J is TRBJ1-1 and V is TRBV12-3 or TRBV12-4; unclear D gene. The CDR3 runs 13 residues. Trimming left V 8 bases short and J 1 base short, with 11 bases between. CDR3 amino acids: CASLGGSNTEAFF. CDR3 coding DNA: TGTGCCAGCCTCGGAGGGTCGAACACTGAAGCTTTCTTT.

The sample holds a few counts of this clonotype. The chain links TRBV7-9 to TRBJ2-7, with 9 nucleotides matching TRBD2. The CDR3 sequence is 13 residues long. V lost 6 bases and J lost 7; bases outside the gene matches: 7. CDR1 and CDR2 (germline): SEHNR, FQNEAQ (reference sequence). CDR3 coding DNA: TGTGCCAGCAGAACTAGCGGGTCGGGAGAGCAGTACTTC. Encoded protein: CASRTSGSGEQYF. Full variable domain (outside the CDR3, taken from reference TRBV7-9 and TRBJ2-7): DTGVSQNPRHKITKRGQNVTFRCDPISEHNRLYWYRQTLGQGPEFLTYFQNEAQLEKSRLLSDRFSAERPKGSFSTLEIQRTEQGDSAMYLCASRTSGSGEQYFGPGTRLTVT.

This clonotype was seen ten or more times. The rearrangement links TRBV6-6 to TRBJ2-5, with D possibly TRBD1 on 5 matching bases. The CDR3 loop spans 13 amino acids. Germline V gives CDR1 MNHNY, CDR2 SVGAGI (reference sequence). Trimming removed 2 bases from V and 5 bases from J, with 9 bases in between. CDR3 loop: CASSYAGMETQYF. For the CDR3, the DNA is TGTGCCAGCAGTTACGCAGGGATGGAGACCCAGTACTTC.

In its sample, this clonotype was seen many times. The chain links TRBV5-1 to TRBJ1-1; D is ambiguous. The germline V and J ends were trimmed by 7 bases and 4 bases, with 11 bases remaining between them. The germline gives CDR1 SGHRS, CDR2 YFSETQ. The CDR3 is made up of 12 amino acids. The CDR3 region is CASSYLGTEAFF. The CDR3 DNA sequence: TGCGCCAGCTCCTACCTCGGCACTGAAGCTTTCTTT.

This clonotype has at least ten counts. The chain couples TRBV6-2 or TRBV6-3 to TRBJ2-1; D is unclear. The CDR3 runs to 12 residues. The ends were cut back, 10 bases at V and 4 bases at J, with 11 bases in the middle. CDR1 and CDR2 from the germline V gene are MNHEY and SVGEGT. CDR3 in DNA: TGTGCCACCCAGCTGGAGTACAATGAGCAGTTCTTC. Its protein product is CATQLEYNEQFF.

This clonotype was seen many times. This chain links TRBV12-3 or TRBV12-4 with TRBJ2-2; 11 bases map to TRBD2. CDR3 length equals 15 residues. V dropped 6 bases and J dropped 5; count of bases not matched to a gene: 5. The CDR3 spells CASSWTSGYTGELFF. The DNA for the CDR3 is TGTGCCAGCAGCTGGACTAGCGGGTATACCGGGGAGCTGTTTTTT.

This clonotype was observed at least ten times. The chain is built from TRBV7-6 and TRBJ2-5, with TRBD1 as a possible D gene (6 bases). The germline CDR1 and CDR2 sequences are SGHVS and FNYEAQ. Trimming pared 6 bases from V and 5 bases from J, leaving 13 bases between. The CDR3 totals 13 residues. The DNA of the CDR3 is TGTGCCAGCAGTCCGCAGGGGTGGGAGACCCAGTACTTC. Encoded protein: CASSPQGWETQYF.

The table lists this clonotype with many counts. The rearrangement uses TRBV3-1 and TRBJ2-3; the match to TRBD1 covers 8 bases. The CDR3 has 15 amino acids. From germline, CDR1 is LGHDT and CDR2 YNNKEL (reference sequence). The ends lost 3 bases at V and 4 bases at J; junction bases unmatched: 6. This CDR3 reads CASSHRTGWADTQYF. CDR3 in DNA: TGTGCCAGCAGCCACCGGACAGGGTGGGCAGATACGCAGTATTTT.

In its sample, this clonotype was seen many times. The V and J genes are TRBV6-2 or TRBV6-3 and TRBJ1-1; D may be TRBD1 (6 bases). V was trimmed by 4 bases and J by 8 bases, leaving 14 bases between them. This CDR3 is 13 amino acids long. Looked up from germline, CDR1 is MNHEY and CDR2 is SVGEGT. The CDR3 coding sequence is TGTGCCAGCAGTTTTACCCCCGGACAGGAAGCTTTCTTT. Its protein product is CASSFTPGQEAFF.

This clonotype appeared a few times. V and J are TRBV6-1 and TRBJ1-3; D unclear. Germline-derived CDR1 and CDR2 are MNHNS and SASEGT. V was pared by 7 bases and J by 7 bases, with 11 bases between. The CDR3 sequence is 12 residues long. In DNA, the CDR3 is TGTGCCAGCATCGGCGTACCGAACACCATATATTTT. It yields the protein CASIGVPNTIYF.

This clonotype has only a few counts. This chain links TRBV6-1 with TRBJ2-7; TRBD1 agrees at 7 bases. The CDR3 sequence is 14 residues long. Germline CDR1 reads MNHNS; CDR2 reads SASEGT. V was clipped by 6 bases and J by 2 bases; unmatched bases: 7. CDR3 residues: CASRKRGQTYEQYF. The CDR3 bases are TGTGCCAGCAGAAAAAGGGGACAGACCTACGAGCAGTACTTC.

Many counts were recorded for this clonotype. This sequence joins TRBV12-3 or TRBV12-4 and TRBJ2-1, with D possibly TRBD1 on 5 matching bases. V gave up 2 bases and J gave up 4 bases, with 12 bases separating them. The CDR3 loop spans 15 amino acids. The CDR3 DNA follows: TGTGCCAGCAGTTTAAGGGGTCAGAGTTACAATGAGCAGTTCTTC. The encoded protein is CASSLRGQSYNEQFF.

This clonotype was recorded at least ten times. The gene calls are TRBV12-3 or TRBV12-4 and TRBJ2-2; 8 nucleotides agree with TRBD2. This CDR3 comprises 16 residues. V gave up 5 bases and J gave up 3 bases; unmatched junction bases: 8. The chain's CDR3 is CASSPGTSFDTGELFF. CDR3 nucleotides: TGTGCCAGCAGTCCGGGGACTAGTTTTGACACCGGGGAGCTGTTTTTT.

This clonotype has at least ten counts. The rearrangement uses TRBV6-1 and TRBJ2-5; D is unresolved. This CDR3 contains 11 residues. V dropped 8 bases and J dropped 2 bases, with 6 bases sitting between them. The germline gives CDR1 MNHNS, CDR2 SASEGT. CDR3 coding DNA: TGTGCCAGCCAGGAGCAAGAGACCCAGTACTTC. Amino acids: CASQEQETQYF.

This clonotype was observed many times. V and J are TRBV11-3 and TRBJ2-5; 7 bases fit TRBD1. CDR3 length: 14 residues. Germline V CDR1 and CDR2: SGHNT, YENEEA. V shed 5 bases and J 3 bases; nucleotides not matched to a gene: 6. The CDR3 DNA follows: TGTGCCAGCAGCCAGGGTCAGGGGGAAGAGACCCAGTACTTC. Translation gives CASSQGQGEETQYF.

CDR3 DNA: TGTGCCAGCTCACCTCCCCCAGCAGGACAAGAGACCCAGTACTTC. Its translation is CASSPPPAGQETQYF. The rearrangement links TRBV18 to TRBJ2-5; D gene ambiguous. The CDR3 is 15 amino acids. V lost 3 bases and J lost 2, with 13 bases in between. Germline CDR1 reads KGHSH; CDR2 reads LQKENI.